The 26 T cell receptor beta chains presented below share a single source sample, sequenced in a study of cytomegalovirus exposure and HLA in healthy donors. The PCR had 60 Vbeta and 13 Jbeta primers. TCRdb's copy holds only in-frame clones and misses some; the assay was immunoSEQ multiplex PCR. Among about 130,000 clones listed, about 80% were seen once. Input material: PBMCs. The receptors come from a boy aged 2 to 10 in good health and CMV-seronegative.

This clone was recorded once. The V and J genes are TRBV28 and TRBJ2-3, with 9 nucleotides matching TRBD2. Germline CDR1 and CDR2: MDHEN and SYDVKM. This CDR3 comprises 15 residues. Losses at the gene ends were 7 bases for V and 3 bases for J; bases not matched to a gene: 8. The CDR3 region has the DNA TGTGCCAGCAATTCCGCGGGAGGGCATACAGATACGCAGTATTTT. Translating gives CASNSAGGHTDTQYF.

V is TRBV6-1 and J is TRBJ2-1, with D tentatively TRBD2 (6 bases). This CDR3 has 13 residues. The ends were cut back, 0 bases at V and 12 bases at J, with 12 bases in the middle. Looked up from germline, CDR1 is MNHNS and CDR2 is SASEGT. This CDR3 reads CASSEAPSAWQFF. For the CDR3, the DNA is TGTGCCAGCAGTGAAGCTCCTAGCGCCTGGCAGTTCTTC.

V is TRBV6-1 and J is TRBJ2-7, with 7 nucleotides matching TRBD1. Germline V gene lookup returns CDR1 MNHNS and CDR2 SASEGT. This CDR3 comprises 13 residues. V lost 3 bases, J lost 9 bases, and 8 bases stayed unmatched. CDR3 loop: CASSDPDRVRQYV. In DNA form, the CDR3 reads TGTGCCAGCAGTGACCCTGACAGGGTAAGGCAGTACGTC.

This clone was seen a few times. The chain joins TRBV30 to TRBJ1-1; 9 bases fit TRBD1. CDR1 GTSNPN and CDR2 SVGIG come from the germline V gene (reference sequence). The CDR3 contains 13 residues. V gave up 2 bases and J gave up 10 bases; unmatched junction bases: 8. CDR3 DNA: TGTGCCTGGAGTCTGGGGGGGACAGGGCGAGCTTTCTTT. Protein: CAWSLGGTGRAFF.

Remarks on this clone: Compared with germline, one end of the junction differs, possibly owing to a read error. This rearrangement joins TRBV7-9 to TRBJ2-1; D may be TRBD1 (5 bases). Per germline, CDR1 SEHNR and CDR2 FQNEAQ (reference sequence). The length of the CDR3 is 15 residues. For the CDR3, the DNA is TGTTCCAGCAGCCAAGGGGTGGCCTACTACAATGAGCAGTTCTTC. This translates into CSSSQGVAYYNEQFF.

This clone was counted only a few times. The CDR3 here is CASSYGSAYPLYGYTF. CDR3 DNA: TGTGCCAGCAGTTACGGCAGCGCGTATCCCCTTTATGGCTACACCTTC. The chain carries TRBV6-8 and TRBJ1-2; D remains unclear. This CDR3 contains 16 residues. Trimming left V 2 bases short and J 5 bases short, with 18 bases between. Germline V lookup: CDR1 MNHGY, CDR2 SAAAGT.

This chain uses TRBV6-5 with TRBJ2-5; 8 positions match TRBD1. After removal of 3 bases from V and 5 bases from J, the junction contained 8 bases not matched to a gene. CDR1 is MNHEY, CDR2 SVGAGI, per germline. The CDR3 sequence is 15 residues long. The chain's CDR3 is CASSYEGRGLETQYF. The CDR3 DNA reads TGTGCCAGCAGTTATGAGGGCAGGGGGCTGGAGACCCAGTACTTC.

The V and J genes are TRBV5-1 and TRBJ1-2; 8 nucleotides agree with TRBD1. Germline CDR1 SGHRS, CDR2 YFSETQ. The CDR3 has 18 residues. After removal of 0 bases from V and 4 bases from J, the junction contained 14 bases not matched to a gene. CDR3 in amino acids: CASSLDGDRGLLIYGYTF. CDR3 bases: TGCGCCAGCAGCTTGGACGGCGACAGGGGACTCCTTATCTATGGCTACACCTTC.

A single count supports this clone. CDR3 protein: CASSPGTYRSSYEQYF. The CDR3 coding sequence is TGTGCCAGCAGCCCCGGGACATACCGAAGCTCCTACGAGCAGTACTTC. This chain links TRBV7-2 with TRBJ2-7; maybe TRBD1 (6 bases). V was shortened by 5 bases and J by 0 bases, with 17 bases between the two germline ends. The CDR3 contains 16 residues. CDR1 and CDR2 (germline): SGHTA, FQGNSA.

This clone has just a few counts. This chain connects TRBV5-6 to TRBJ1-1, with unresolved D. Deletions cut 2 bases from V and 1 base from J, with 6 bases between. This CDR3 has 13 residues. Germline V gives CDR1 SGHDT, CDR2 YYEEEE. The CDR3 DNA is TGTGCCAGCAGCTTTATACAGAACACTGAAGCTTTCTTT. This sequence encodes CASSFIQNTEAFF. Filled out from reference TRBV5-6 and TRBJ1-1, the complete variable domain reads DAGVTQSPTHLIKTRGQQVTLRCSPKSGHDTVSWYQQALGQGPQFIFQYYEEEERQRGNFPDRFSGHQFPNYSSELNVNALLLGDSALYLCASSFIQNTEAFFGQGTRLTVV.

This sequence joins TRBV6-4 and TRBJ2-1, with TRBD2 matching 11 bases. CDR1 is MRHNA and CDR2 is SNTAGT in the germline V gene. V dropped 2 bases and J dropped 10; count of bases not matched to a gene: 7. The CDR3 has 15 residues. The CDR3 loop reads CASSDGLAGGREQFF. For the CDR3, the DNA is TGTGCCAGCAGTGACGGGCTAGCGGGGGGCAGGGAGCAGTTCTTC.

J is TRBJ1-4 and V is TRBV7-9; maybe TRBD1 (5 bases). This CDR3 has 12 amino acids. The germline V gene has CDR1 SEHNR and CDR2 FQNEAQ (reference sequence). Trimming cost V 4 bases and J 12 bases, with 12 bases left between them. Here the CDR3 reads CASSSRGVQLFF. The DNA of the CDR3 is TGTGCCAGCAGCTCGCGGGGGGTACAACTGTTTTTT.

The genes are TRBV29-1 and TRBJ2-1; 10 bases line up with TRBD2. CDR3 length: 17 amino acids. The J segment lost 0 bases and the V segment lost 4 bases, leaving 9 bases of the junction unmatched. CDR1 is SQVTM and CDR2 is ANQGSEA in the germline V gene. This chain's CDR3 is CSVGPLAGEPSYNEQFF. As DNA, the CDR3 is TGCAGCGTTGGGCCCCTAGCGGGAGAACCCTCCTACAATGAGCAGTTCTTC.

The chain combines TRBV9 with TRBJ2-3; D is perhaps TRBD2 (6 bases). The CDR3 is 16 residues long. Per germline, CDR1 SGDLS and CDR2 YYNGEE. V was cut by 1 base and J by 0 bases, with 12 bases left in between. CDR3 DNA: TGTGCCAGCAGCGTAATCGCGGGGATTAGCACAGATACGCAGTATTTT. It encodes CASSVIAGISTDTQYF.

The gene calls are TRBV5-1 and TRBJ1-1, with TRBD1 as a possible D gene (5 bases). CDR1 is SGHRS and CDR2 is YFSETQ in the germline V gene. This CDR3 comprises 17 residues. V was shortened by 0 bases and J by 1 base, with 16 bases between the two germline ends. This CDR3 is CASSLAPGFGKNTEAFF. CDR3 coding DNA: TGCGCCAGCAGCTTGGCCCCAGGGTTCGGCAAGAACACTGAAGCTTTCTTT.

This rearrangement joins TRBV6-6 to TRBJ2-1, with D tentatively TRBD1 (7 bases). CDR1 is MNHNY and CDR2 is SVGAGI in the germline V gene (reference sequence). V lost 4 bases and J lost 8, with 12 bases in between. This CDR3 contains 13 residues. The chain's CDR3 is CASSSTGTYEQFF. The CDR3 DNA follows: TGTGCCAGCAGTTCGACAGGGACTTATGAGCAGTTCTTC.

The chain carries TRBV4-2 and TRBJ1-4; D ambiguous. The CDR3 length is 15 residues. Germline CDR1 LGHNA, CDR2 YNFKEQ. V was cut by 1 base and J by 8 bases, with 14 bases left in between. The CDR3 bases are TGTGCCAGCAGCCAAGTCTTAGGAGACCTGGAAAAACTGTTTTTT. It specifies CASSQVLGDLEKLFF.

The chain recombines TRBV4-1 with TRBJ1-5; 9 nucleotides align to TRBD1. Losses at the gene ends were 3 bases for V and 6 bases for J; bases not matched to a gene: 6. The CDR3 covers 15 residues. CDR1 is MGHRA, CDR2 YSYEKL, per germline. The DNA for the CDR3 is TGCGCCAGCAGCCACTGGACAGGGGACCGTCAGCCCCAGCATTTT. Translating it yields CASSHWTGDRQPQHF.

The chain employs TRBV30 and TRBJ1-1, with D unclear. The CDR3 has 13 residues. Germline-derived CDR1 and CDR2 are GTSNPN and SVGIG (reference sequence). The ends were cut back, 1 base at V and 0 bases at J, with 6 bases in the middle. CDR3: CAWSGGMNTEAFF. CDR3 DNA sequence: TGTGCCTGGAGTGGAGGTATGAACACTGAAGCTTTCTTT.

V gene TRBV9 combines with J gene TRBJ1-2, with 7 bases aligning to TRBD1. Germline V lookup: CDR1 SGDLS, CDR2 YYNGEE. With 0 bases clipped from V and 8 bases from J, the junction kept 7 bases outside the gene matches. The CDR3 spans 14 residues. CDR3 sequence (DNA): TGTGCCAGCAGCGTAGGAGGGGGCCGGTGGGGCTACACCTTC. Amino acid sequence: CASSVGGGRWGYTF.

This clone was detected only a few times. The chain has TRBV6-1 and TRBJ2-2; 7 nucleotides align to TRBD2. Trimming at V came to 10 bases and at J to 7 bases, leaving 9 bases not matched to a gene. The CDR3 runs 13 residues. Germline assignment: CDR1 MNHNS and CDR2 SASEGT. The CDR3 loop reads CATASRDYGELFF. DNA for the CDR3: TGTGCCACAGCATCCAGGGACTACGGGGAGCTGTTTTTT.

The chain recombines TRBV19 with TRBJ2-5; 8 nucleotides match TRBD2. CDR1 is LNHDA and CDR2 is SQIVND in the germline V gene (reference sequence). This CDR3 has 16 residues. The ends lost 1 base at V and 2 bases at J; junction bases unmatched: 6. The CDR3 here is CASSIGTSWVQETQYF. CDR3 bases: TGTGCCAGTAGTATAGGGACTAGCTGGGTGCAAGAGACCCAGTACTTC.

This chain links TRBV7-9 with TRBJ1-2, with D perhaps matching TRBD1 (6 bases). Germline lookup yields CDR1 SEHNR and CDR2 FQNEAQ (reference sequence). Trimming cost V 2 bases and J 0 bases, with 10 bases left between them. The length of the CDR3 is 15 residues. CDR3: CASSLTGTPNYGYTF. DNA for the CDR3: TGTGCCAGCAGCTTAACCGGGACACCTAACTATGGCTACACCTTC. Variable domain in full (rest from reference TRBV7-9 and TRBJ1-2): DTGVSQNPRHKITKRGQNVTFRCDPISEHNRLYWYRQTLGQGPEFLTYFQNEAQLEKSRLLSDRFSAERPKGSFSTLEIQRTEQGDSAMYLCASSLTGTPNYGYTFGSGTRLTVV.

This sequence joins TRBV5-6 and TRBJ1-5, with 7 bases identical to TRBD1. Germline assignment: CDR1 SGHDT and CDR2 YYEEEE. With V trimmed by 6 bases and J by 3 bases, 6 bases remained unmatched. This CDR3 contains 14 residues. DNA of the CDR3: TGTGCCAGCACCCAGGGGGACTCCAATCAGCCCCAGCATTTT. Protein product: CASTQGDSNQPQHF.

V gene TRBV29-1 combines with J gene TRBJ1-2, with D perhaps TRBD1 (6 bases). The ends were cut back, 7 bases at V and 8 bases at J, with 14 bases in the middle. Germline values: CDR1 SQVTM, CDR2 ANQGSEA. The CDR3 is 11 residues long. CDR3 in DNA: TGCAGCGCTGGGACGCAGGGGGGCTACACCTTC. Translating gives CSAGTQGGYTF.

The rearrangement uses TRBV7-9 and TRBJ2-5; 7 bases map to TRBD2. The CDR3 sequence is 17 residues long. The V gene's germline CDR1 is SEHNR and CDR2 FQNEAQ (reference sequence). The trim removed 7 bases at V and 1 base at J, leaving 15 bases unmatched. This chain's CDR3 is CASTPFPRRGIQETQYF. The CDR3 DNA follows: TGTGCCAGCACTCCTTTCCCGAGGCGGGGGATCCAAGAGACCCAGTACTTC.